The clone carrying this T cell receptor beta chain was counted only a few times. This sample stems from a study of T cells of healthy individuals. MiXCR, run by TCRdb on the 5' RACE reads, gives a single entry per CDR3 protein. The data contain 100,000 or so distinct CDR3 sequences, under 20% of them seen just once; the ten biggest clones take up 6.2%. The V gene's germline CDR1 is DFQATT and CDR2 SNEGSKA (reference sequence). The CDR3 sequence is 14 residues long. V was cut by 3 bases and J by 2 bases, with 8 bases left in between. This TCR was recovered from a human donor in good health. V and J are TRBV20-1 and TRBJ2-6; D is possibly TRBD2 (6 bases). The CDR3 loop is CSAREGTGANVLTF. CDR3 DNA: TGCAGTGCTAGGGAGGGTACTGGGGCCAACGTCCTGACTTTC.